Below, 8 T cell receptor beta chains from the same sample are listed, as sequenced in a study of blood T cell repertoires in COVID-19 (dated by TCRdb to 2018 to 2021). Library prep was done by the immunoSEQ multiplex PCR assay. The source is immuneACCESS, and TCRdb retained only in-frame sequences with V and J called. Part of the clones is not carried over; for the studies checked, unresolved V genes explain less than half of this, and the remainder is unexplained. In this sample the table shows some 140,000 clones, around 79% of which occur a single time. Of the sample, roughly 5.1% is held by the ten largest clones. Source material: peripheral blood. The receptors stem from a woman in her seventies with COVID-19, enrolled during active disease.

This clone has a single count. This rearrangement joins TRBV21-1 to TRBJ2-7; the listed D gene, TRBD1, was not tested against the DNA. TRBV21-1 is deemed a pseudogene. The CDR3 is made up of 17 amino acids. The CDR3 DNA is TGTGCCAGCAGCATTACCCGGACAGGGAAAAGCTCCTACGAGCAGTACTTC. Protein sequence: CASSITRTGKSSYEQYF.

V gene TRBV18 combines with J gene TRBJ2-5, with TRBD2 identical over 11 bases. The V and J ends lost 3 bases and 7 bases, in that order; junction bases with no gene match: 4. The CDR3 sequence is 14 residues long. CDR1 and CDR2 (germline): KGHSH, LQKENI. The CDR3 loop reads CASSPGLAAATQYF. DNA for the CDR3: TGTGCCAGCTCACCGGGACTAGCGGCGGCGACCCAGTACTTC.

V usage is TRBV7-2 and J usage is TRBJ2-6; TRBD1 aligns across 10 bases. Unmatched junction bases numbered 8, after V lost 5 bases and J lost 4 bases. In germline, CDR1 is SGHTA, CDR2 FQGNSA. The CDR3 has 17 residues. The CDR3 DNA sequence: TGTGCCAGCAGCCACTTGACAGGGGGCCCCGGGGCCAACGTCCTGACTTTC. Translation gives CASSHLTGGPGANVLTF.

The chain couples TRBV29-1 to TRBJ2-1, with D possibly matching TRBD1 (6 bases). Trimming left V 7 bases short and J 3 bases short, with 7 bases between. Germline V gene data show CDR1 as SQVTM and CDR2 as ANQGSEA. The CDR3 has 11 amino acids. The CDR3 nucleotides are TGCAGCGCCAGGGGCTACAATGAGCAGTTCTTC. Its protein is CSARGYNEQFF.

The V call is TRBV3-1 (or the pseudogene TRBV3-2), the J call TRBJ2-7; 7 bases map to TRBD2. V shed 1 base, J shed 6 bases, and the junction held 3 bases outside the gene matches. This CDR3 region has 13 residues. CDR1 and CDR2 (germline): LGHDT, YNNKEL (reference sequence). In DNA, the CDR3 is TGTGCCAGCAGCCAAGGGGGGAGGGGCGAGCAGTACTTC. Its translation is CASSQGGRGEQYF.

The chain recombines TRBV18 with TRBJ2-1, with 10 bases lining up with TRBD1. The length of the CDR3 is 15 residues. V lost 6 bases to trimming and J lost 2 bases; unmatched junction nucleotides: 4. CDR1 KGHSH and CDR2 LQKENI come from the germline V gene. The CDR3 sequence: CASSPGTGAYNEQFF. The CDR3 DNA sequence: TGTGCCAGCTCCCCCGGGACAGGGGCCTACAATGAGCAGTTCTTC.

The gene calls are TRBV30 and TRBJ1-5; 7 bases agree with TRBD1. The CDR3 has 21 amino acids. The germline CDR1 and CDR2 sequences are GTSNPN and SVGIG (reference sequence). The ends lost 1 base at V and 2 bases at J; junction bases unmatched: 23. The CDR3 nucleotides are TGTGCCTGGAGTGGGACCCCGTCATCAGACAGGGTGTTTGTAGGCAATCAGCCCCAGCATTTT. Translated, it gives CAWSGTPSSDRVFVGNQPQHF.

The chain couples TRBV10-3 to TRBJ2-3; maybe TRBD1 (6 bases). The V gene's germline CDR1 is ENHRY and CDR2 SYGVKD. The CDR3 length is 13 residues. V was shortened by 10 bases and J by 8 bases, with 19 bases between the two germline ends. The CDR3 protein is CATHRAQGGTQYF. CDR3 nucleotide sequence: TGTGCCACCCACCGGGCCCAAGGGGGTACGCAGTATTTT.